One sample yielded the 21 T cell receptor beta chains listed below, sequenced in a study of OX40 agonist ivuxolimab in advanced cancers. Repertoires were generated with immunoSEQ multiplex PCR, while TCRdb's copy carries only in-frame clones and drops some. Of some 60,000 clones in the sample, approximately 78% were seen once. The input for sequencing was CD4+ or CD8+ T cells sorted from blood, taken in a trial of the OX40 agonist ivuxolimab. These receptors were obtained from an adult with an advanced solid tumor such as melanoma, head and neck, liver or kidney cancer.

The gene calls are TRBV2 and TRBJ2-1; the D is unclear. The CDR3 consists of 15 residues. With 5 bases removed from V and 2 bases from J, the gap between germline ends came to 13 bases. In germline, CDR1 is SNHLY, CDR2 FYNNEI. The CDR3 protein is CASSIYPLTYNEQFF. The CDR3 region has the DNA TGTGCCAGCAGTATCTATCCACTGACCTACAATGAGCAGTTCTTC.

The chain uses TRBV5-1 and TRBJ2-5; D unresolved. Germline V gene lookup returns CDR1 SGHRS and CDR2 YFSETQ. Trimming removed 0 bases at V and 7 bases at J, with 10 bases between. The CDR3 extends over 13 amino acids. DNA of the CDR3: TGCGCCAGCAGCTTGGGGAGCTTGGGGACCCAGTACTTC. This encodes CASSLGSLGTQYF.

This clone has only a few counts. The J gene is TRBJ1-2, the V gene TRBV5-1, with 9 bases that match TRBD1. This CDR3 has 14 residues. Germline-derived CDR1 and CDR2 are SGHRS and YFSETQ. The V gene end was trimmed by 4 bases and the J gene end by 3 bases; junction bases not matched to a gene: 4. The DNA of the CDR3 is TGCGCCAGCAGCATGACAGGGGGAGACTATGGCTACACCTTC. Its protein is CASSMTGGDYGYTF. Full variable domain (rest looked up from reference TRBV5-1 and TRBJ1-2): KAGVTQTPRYLIKTRGQQVTLSCSPISGHRSVSWYQQTPGQGLQFLFEYFSETQRNKGNFPGRFSGRQFSNSRSEMNVSTLELGDSALYLCASSMTGGDYGYTFGSGTRLTVV.

The V and J genes are TRBV11-3 and TRBJ2-2; 10 bases agree with TRBD2. The CDR3 consists of 18 residues. Per germline, CDR1 SGHNT and CDR2 YENEEA. V gave up 2 bases and J gave up 6 bases; unmatched junction bases: 12. Here the CDR3 DNA reads TGTGCCAGCAGCTTACAAATAGGGCTAGCGGGAGCTGCCGGGGAGCTGTTTTTT. This encodes CASSLQIGLAGAAGELFF.

V and J are TRBV7-2 and TRBJ1-2, with a tentative D call TRBD1 (5 bases). The germline CDR1 and CDR2 sequences are SGHTA and FQGNSA. V lost 0 bases, J lost 5 bases, and 10 bases lay in between. The length of the CDR3 is 14 residues. This CDR3 is CASSLARGEYGYTF. The CDR3 nucleotides read TGTGCCAGCAGCTTAGCTCGGGGGGAATATGGCTACACCTTC.

This chain links TRBV11-2 with TRBJ2-1; no clear D. Looked up from germline, CDR1 is SGHAT and CDR2 is FQNNGV. This CDR3 region has 16 residues. V was clipped by 5 bases and J by 1 base, with 15 bases between them. The CDR3 DNA sequence: TGTGCCAGCAGCCTTGCCTGGCCCCCTTCCTACAATGAGCAGTTCTTC. It yields the protein CASSLAWPPSYNEQFF. Full variable domain (outside the CDR3, taken from reference TRBV11-2 and TRBJ2-1): EAGVAQSPRYKIIEKRQSVAFWCNPISGHATLYWYQQILGQGPKLLIQFQNNGVVDDSQLPKDRFSAERLKGVDSTLKIQPAKLEDSAVYLCASSLAWPPSYNEQFFGPGTRLTVL.

V is TRBV18 and J is TRBJ1-2; tentative D call: TRBD1 (6 bases). The V end was cut by 3 bases, the J end by 5 bases, with 10 bases between. CDR3 length: 13 amino acids. Germline lookup yields CDR1 KGHSH and CDR2 LQKENI. The CDR3 region has the DNA TGTGCCAGCTCACCCCAGGGGCAGTATGGCTACACCTTC. This encodes CASSPQGQYGYTF.

V gene TRBV11-3 combines with J gene TRBJ2-1; no clear D. The germline CDR1 and CDR2 sequences are SGHNT and YENEEA. Trimming removed 5 bases at V and 9 bases at J, with 17 bases between. The CDR3 has 14 residues. CDR3 residues: CASSLRPTPGEQFF. In DNA, the CDR3 is TGTGCCAGCAGCCTCCGGCCCACCCCGGGTGAGCAGTTCTTC.

This CDR3 is CASVPPGLWGTGELFF. In DNA form, the CDR3 reads TGTGCTAGTGTACCTCCGGGACTCTGGGGTACCGGGGAGCTGTTTTTT. V gene TRBV12-5 combines with J gene TRBJ2-2; the D gene is possibly TRBD2 (6 bases). The CDR3 loop spans 16 amino acids. The germline V and J ends were trimmed by 7 bases and 5 bases, with 20 bases remaining between them. From germline, CDR1 is LGHNT and CDR2 FRNRAP.

The V call is TRBV5-4, the J call TRBJ1-2; maybe TRBD1 (5 bases). The germline V gene encodes CDR1 SGHNT and CDR2 YYREEE (reference sequence). V was pared by 0 bases and J by 4 bases, with 16 bases between. CDR3 length equals 16 residues. The CDR3: CASSLDGRVGIYGYTF. Written as DNA, the CDR3 is TGTGCCAGCAGCTTGGACGGCAGGGTGGGGATCTATGGCTACACCTTC.

This chain links TRBV27 with TRBJ2-7, with 9 bases aligning to TRBD1. The germline V gene has CDR1 MNHEY and CDR2 SMNVEV (reference sequence). The CDR3 is 12 residues long. The J segment lost 5 bases and the V segment lost 8 bases, leaving 4 bases of the junction unmatched. As DNA, the CDR3 is TGTGCCAGCCCGGGACAGGGTAACGAGCAGTACTTC. Translating gives CASPGQGNEQYF.

The chain uses TRBV15 and TRBJ1-4; a weak D match, TRBD1 (6 bases). Trimming took off 4 bases at V and 7 bases at J, with 10 bases between the two ends. There are 13 residues in the CDR3. The germline CDR1 and CDR2 sequences are LNHNV and YYDKDF (reference sequence). In DNA, the CDR3 is TGTGCCACCAGCATCAGACAGGCTGAAAAACTGTTTTTT. This translates into CATSIRQAEKLFF.

The chain combines TRBV19 with TRBJ1-4; D unclear. V was pared by 6 bases and J by 0 bases, with 8 bases between. This CDR3 comprises 14 residues. Germline V gene lookup returns CDR1 LNHDA and CDR2 SQIVND (reference sequence). The CDR3 loop is CASSKVTTNEKLFF. The CDR3 DNA reads as TGTGCCAGTAGCAAAGTTACAACTAATGAAAAACTGTTTTTT.

The CDR3 DNA sequence: TGTGCCAGCAGTTTAGAAGGGAGTCCCACCTACGAGCAGTACTTC. Translating it yields CASSLEGSPTYEQYF. This chain uses TRBV28 with TRBJ2-7, with D perhaps matching TRBD2 (5 bases). The germline CDR1 and CDR2 sequences are MDHEN and SYDVKM. V shed 2 bases and J shed 2 bases, with 13 bases lying between them. The CDR3 length is 15 residues. Using reference TRBV28 and TRBJ2-7 for the parts outside the CDR3, the full variable domain is DVKVTQSSRYLVKRTGEKVFLECVQDMDHENMFWYRQDPGLGLRLIYFSYDVKMKEKGDIPEGYSVSREKKERFSLILESASTNQTSMYLCASSLEGSPTYEQYFGPGTRLTVT.

The chain recombines TRBV7-2 with TRBJ1-2, with D unclear. This CDR3 has 15 residues. Trimming stripped 4 bases from V and 4 bases from J, with 16 bases between. Germline V gives CDR1 SGHTA, CDR2 FQGNSA. CDR3 in DNA: TGTGCCAGCAGCTCCGCGGGGTCAGGCCTCTATGGCTACACCTTC. It encodes CASSSAGSGLYGYTF.

This clone was recorded once. The V and J genes are TRBV7-8 and TRBJ1-5; 9 positions match TRBD1. With V trimmed by 8 bases and J by 5 bases, 4 bases remained unmatched. Germline CDR1 is SGHVS and CDR2 is FQNEAQ. This CDR3 has 13 residues. The CDR3 sequence: CASSQGAYQPQHF. The CDR3 DNA reads TGTGCCAGCTCACAGGGGGCGTATCAGCCCCAGCATTTT.

This clone was seen a single time. This chain links TRBV11-3 with TRBJ2-5; 10 bases fit TRBD2. Unmatched junction bases numbered 5, after V lost 3 bases and J lost 4 bases. Germline CDR1 SGHNT, CDR2 YENEEA. The CDR3 runs to 15 residues. As DNA, the CDR3 is TGTGCCAGCAGCTTTTCAGCGGGAGGGGGAGAGACCCAGTACTTC. This gives the protein CASSFSAGGGETQYF.

This clone is a singleton in its sample. The V and J genes are TRBV7-3 and TRBJ2-7, with D perhaps TRBD2 (5 bases). Trimming removed 2 bases from V and 7 bases from J, with 9 bases in between. The CDR3 consists of 12 residues. CDR1 SGHTA and CDR2 FQGTGA come from the germline V gene. As DNA, the CDR3 is TGTGCCAGCAGCTTAGACGGGGATGAGCAGTACTTC. Amino acid sequence: CASSLDGDEQYF.

V is TRBV13 and J is TRBJ2-5; D is perhaps TRBD2 (6 bases). The CDR3 has 15 residues. CDR1 and CDR2 from the germline V gene are PRHDT and FYEKMQ (reference sequence). V was trimmed by 2 bases and J by 2 bases, leaving 12 bases between them. Written as DNA, the CDR3 is TGTGCCAGCAGCTTAAGGACGGGAGCGCAAGAGACCCAGTACTTC. Amino acids: CASSLRTGAQETQYF.

The CDR3, as DNA: TGTGCCAGCAGCGTAGACGGATTGAGCACCGGGGAGCTGTTTTTT. Translating it yields CASSVDGLSTGELFF. The V call is TRBV9, the J call TRBJ2-2; D is unresolved. The CDR3 has 15 residues. Germline lookup yields CDR1 SGDLS and CDR2 YYNGEE. V lost 0 bases and J lost 4, with 10 bases in between.

V and J are TRBV27 and TRBJ1-2, with TRBD1 matching 8 bases. This CDR3 spans 14 amino acids. After removal of 3 bases from V and 8 bases from J, the junction contained 8 bases not matched to a gene. Germline loops: CDR1 MNHEY, CDR2 SMNVEV (reference sequence). The DNA for the CDR3 is TGTGCCAGCAGTTTGGGCCCGACAGGGGTCGGCTACACCTTC. Amino acid sequence: CASSLGPTGVGYTF.